These T cell receptor beta chains were read from a single sample in a study of control samples from healthy donors and cancer patients. Some clones are missing from TCRdb's copy, which holds only in-frame ones; the method was immunoSEQ multiplex PCR. The data show approximately 190,000 clones, and the top ten clones hold under 2.5%. Sequenced material: blood. The origin of the receptors is a woman aged 25-40 years in good health. CDR3s include the opening cysteine and the closing phenylalanine or tryptophan. D genes are given only for firm matches.

v_gene: TRBV10-1
len: 14
j_gene: TRBJ2-5
d_gene: -
CDR3aa: CASSTGQAQETQYF
CDR3nt: TGCGCCAGCAGTACCGGACAAGCCCAAGAGACCCAGTACTTC

v_gene: TRBV2
len: 16
j_gene: TRBJ1-3
d_gene: -
CDR3aa: CASSDGDTYSGNTIYF
CDR3nt: TGTGCCAGCAGTGATGGGGACACGTACTCTGGAAACACCATATATTTT

v_gene: TRBV7-2
len: 14
j_gene: TRBJ1-2
d_gene: -
CDR3aa: CASSFSPDNYGYTF
CDR3nt: TGTGCCAGCAGCTTTTCGCCGGACAACTATGGCTACACCTTC

v_gene: TRBV12-3/TRBV12-4
len: 10
j_gene: TRBJ1-1
d_gene: -
CDR3aa: CASSFNVAFF
CDR3nt: TGTGCCAGCAGTTTCAATGTGGCTTTCTTT

v_gene: TRBV6-2/TRBV6-3
len: 14
j_gene: TRBJ1-2
d_gene: -
CDR3aa: CASSLLGRSYGYTF
CDR3nt: TGTGCCAGCAGTCTCTTAGGACGGTCATATGGCTACACCTTC

v_gene: TRBV11-3
len: 12
j_gene: TRBJ2-1
d_gene: -
CDR3aa: CASSSSAYEQFF
CDR3nt: TGTGCCAGCAGCTCCTCGGCGTATGAGCAGTTCTTC

v_gene: TRBV11-2
len: 16
j_gene: TRBJ1-4
d_gene: -
CDR3aa: CASSLLAVVPNEKLFF
CDR3nt: TGTGCCAGCAGCTTACTGGCAGTAGTTCCCAATGAAAAACTGTTTTTT

v_gene: TRBV6-6
len: 13
j_gene: TRBJ1-1
d_gene: -
CDR3aa: CASSYSRQIEAFF
CDR3nt: TGTGCCAGCAGTTACTCCCGACAGATAGAAGCTTTCTTT

v_gene: TRBV24-1
len: 13
j_gene: TRBJ1-2
d_gene: -
CDR3aa: CATSVDSVSGYTF
CDR3nt: TGTGCCACCAGTGTTGACAGTGTGAGCGGCTACACCTTC

v_gene: TRBV25-1
len: 14
j_gene: TRBJ1-1
d_gene: -
CDR3aa: CASSGGPSPTEAFF
CDR3nt: TGTGCCAGCAGTGGGGGACCCTCACCCACTGAAGCTTTCTTT

v_gene: TRBV27
len: 15
j_gene: TRBJ2-7
d_gene: TRBD2
CDR3aa: CASSFSQRGSYEQYF
CDR3nt: TGTGCCAGCAGTTTTAGCCAGCGGGGCTCCTACGAGCAGTACTTC

v_gene: TRBV5-8
len: 13
j_gene: TRBJ1-2
d_gene: TRBD1
CDR3aa: CASSLGQGIGYTF
CDR3nt: TGTGCCAGCAGCTTGGGACAGGGGATCGGCTACACCTTC

v_gene: TRBV29-1
len: 14
j_gene: TRBJ2-1
d_gene: TRBD2
CDR3aa: CSVEGGYSYNEQFF
CDR3nt: TGCAGCGTTGAGGGGGGGTATTCCTACAATGAGCAGTTCTTC

v_gene: TRBV9
len: 21
j_gene: TRBJ1-5
d_gene: -
CDR3aa: CASSVGELVQVGVPRNQPQHF
CDR3nt: TGTGCCAGCAGCGTAGGGGAATTAGTACAGGTGGGTGTCCCTAGAAATCAGCCCCAGCATTTT

v_gene: TRBV19
len: 15
j_gene: TRBJ1-1
d_gene: -
CDR3aa: CASSIGWAGLSEAFF
CDR3nt: TGTGCCAGTAGTATAGGATGGGCTGGACTGTCTGAAGCTTTCTTT

v_gene: TRBV12-3/TRBV12-4
len: 13
j_gene: TRBJ1-5
d_gene: -
CDR3aa: CASSALLNQPQHF
CDR3nt: TGTGCCAGCAGTGCCCTCCTTAATCAGCCCCAGCATTTT

v_gene: TRBV13
len: 14
j_gene: TRBJ2-7
d_gene: -
CDR3aa: CASSLLPFSYEQYF
CDR3nt: TGTGCCAGCAGCTTATTACCGTTTTCCTACGAGCAGTACTTC

v_gene: TRBV6-2/TRBV6-3
len: 14
j_gene: TRBJ2-6
d_gene: -
CDR3aa: CASSKDSGANVLTF
CDR3nt: TGTGCCAGCAGTAAGGATTCTGGGGCCAACGTCCTGACTTTC

v_gene: TRBV11-2
len: 14
j_gene: TRBJ1-4
d_gene: -
CDR3aa: CASSPVSGRVKLFF
CDR3nt: TGTGCCAGCAGCCCCGTTAGTGGCAGGGTAAAACTGTTTTTT

v_gene: TRBV4-2
len: 14
j_gene: TRBJ2-2
d_gene: -
CDR3aa: CASSQVGGTGELFF
CDR3nt: TGTGCCAGCAGCCAAGTGGGCGGAACCGGGGAGCTGTTTTTT

v_gene: TRBV27
len: 15
j_gene: TRBJ1-1
d_gene: TRBD1
CDR3aa: CASSSTGTPTLEAFF
CDR3nt: TGTGCCAGCAGTTCGACAGGGACCCCAACACTTGAAGCTTTCTTT

v_gene: TRBV5-4
len: 14
j_gene: TRBJ1-4
d_gene: -
CDR3aa: CASSLSATNEKLFF
CDR3nt: TGTGCCAGCAGCTTGTCCGCAACTAATGAAAAACTGTTTTTT

v_gene: TRBV6-5
len: 15
j_gene: TRBJ2-1
d_gene: -
CDR3aa: CASGWASEPDNEQFF
CDR3nt: TGTGCCAGCGGGTGGGCTAGCGAGCCCGACAATGAGCAGTTCTTC

v_gene: TRBV7-2
len: 17
j_gene: TRBJ2-1
d_gene: -
CDR3aa: CASSSAQGPISYNEQFF
CDR3nt: TGTGCCAGCAGCTCAGCGCAGGGGCCGATCTCCTACAATGAGCAGTTCTTC

v_gene: TRBV30
len: 15
j_gene: TRBJ2-1
d_gene: TRBD2
CDR3aa: CAWSLSGTSPREQFF
CDR3nt: TGTGCCTGGAGTCTATCCGGGACTAGTCCTCGGGAGCAGTTCTTC

v_gene: TRBV4-1
len: 17
j_gene: TRBJ2-5
d_gene: -
CDR3aa: CASSQVAGPGGQETQYF
CDR3nt: TGCGCCAGCAGCCAAGTGGCTGGGCCAGGCGGCCAAGAGACCCAGTACTTC

v_gene: TRBV11-2
len: 14
j_gene: TRBJ2-7
d_gene: -
CDR3aa: CASSLDRYRYEQYF
CDR3nt: TGTGCCAGCAGCTTAGACCGATACAGATACGAGCAGTACTTC

v_gene: TRBV28
len: 15
j_gene: TRBJ1-5
d_gene: TRBD1
CDR3aa: CASGTGQARRQPQHF
CDR3nt: TGTGCCAGCGGGACCGGACAGGCCAGGCGCCAGCCCCAGCATTTT

v_gene: TRBV7-9
len: 19
j_gene: TRBJ1-2
d_gene: -
CDR3aa: CASSFSPGLGPTLRYGYTF
CDR3nt: TGTGCCAGCAGCTTCAGCCCGGGGCTGGGGCCTACTCTCCGCTATGGCTACACCTTC

v_gene: TRBV10-3
len: 14
j_gene: TRBJ2-5
d_gene: TRBD1
CDR3aa: CAISGQGARETQYF
CDR3nt: TGTGCCATCAGTGGACAGGGGGCGAGAGAGACCCAGTACTTC

v_gene: TRBV28
len: 14
j_gene: TRBJ1-2
d_gene: -
CDR3aa: CASSVLGGSLGYTF
CDR3nt: TGTGCCAGCAGCGTCCTGGGGGGGTCGCTGGGCTACACCTTC

v_gene: TRBV3-1/TRBV3-2
len: 12
j_gene: TRBJ2-7
d_gene: -
CDR3aa: CASSQIPHEQYF
CDR3nt: TGTGCCAGCAGCCAAATTCCCCACGAGCAGTACTTC

v_gene: TRBV2
len: 15
j_gene: TRBJ2-2
d_gene: TRBD1
CDR3aa: CASKVGTENTGELFF
CDR3nt: TGTGCCAGCAAGGTGGGGACAGAGAACACCGGGGAGCTGTTTTTT

v_gene: TRBV6-5
len: 15
j_gene: TRBJ2-5
d_gene: -
CDR3aa: CASSYQPGAQETQYF
CDR3nt: TGTGCCAGCAGTTACCAACCGGGAGCCCAAGAGACCCAGTACTTC

v_gene: TRBV11-2
len: 15
j_gene: TRBJ2-1
d_gene: -
CDR3aa: CASSLDYQGPDEQFF
CDR3nt: TGTGCCAGCAGCTTAGATTACCAGGGTCCGGATGAGCAGTTCTTC

v_gene: TRBV21-1
len: 12
j_gene: TRBJ2-3
d_gene: -
CDR3aa: CASTMVGDTQYF
CDR3nt: TGTGCCAGCACAATGGTGGGGGATACGCAGTATTTT

v_gene: TRBV2
len: 15
j_gene: TRBJ2-2
d_gene: -
CDR3aa: CASSAAPGVAGELFF
CDR3nt: TGTGCCAGCAGTGCTGCTCCCGGAGTGGCCGGGGAGCTGTTTTTT

v_gene: TRBV2
len: 14
j_gene: TRBJ1-6
d_gene: -
CDR3aa: CASSVVTINSPLHF
CDR3nt: TGTGCCAGCAGTGTTGTGACCATAAATTCACCCCTCCACTTT

v_gene: TRBV7-6
len: 14
j_gene: TRBJ1-1
d_gene: -
CDR3aa: CASSRIDSSTEAFF
CDR3nt: TGTGCCAGCAGCCGGATAGACAGCTCCACTGAAGCTTTCTTT

v_gene: TRBV7-8
len: 15
j_gene: TRBJ1-6
d_gene: TRBD1
CDR3aa: CASSISDRVVSPLHF
CDR3nt: TGTGCCAGCAGCATCTCTGACAGGGTGGTTTCACCCCTCCACTTT

v_gene: TRBV12-5
len: 16
j_gene: TRBJ1-2
d_gene: -
CDR3aa: CASGLVAGRLRGGYTF
CDR3nt: TGTGCTAGTGGTTTGGTCGCAGGGCGGCTTAGAGGTGGCTACACCTTC

v_gene: TRBV5-1
len: 20
j_gene: TRBJ1-1
d_gene: -
CDR3aa: CASSPRVAAHGGMMNTEAFF
CDR3nt: TGCGCCAGCAGCCCAAGGGTGGCGGCTCACGGCGGCATGATGAACACTGAAGCTTTCTTT

v_gene: TRBV28
len: 16
j_gene: TRBJ1-3
d_gene: TRBD1
CDR3aa: CASTTPVQGRRNTIYF
CDR3nt: TGTGCCAGCACCACTCCGGTACAGGGGAGGCGAAACACCATATATTTT

v_gene: TRBV30
len: 14
j_gene: TRBJ1-1
d_gene: TRBD1
CDR3aa: CAWTLGEGATEAFF
CDR3nt: TGTGCCTGGACCCTAGGGGAGGGGGCCACTGAAGCTTTCTTT

v_gene: TRBV20-1
len: 13
j_gene: TRBJ2-5
d_gene: TRBD1
CDR3aa: CSASGEGAKTQYF
CDR3nt: TGCAGTGCTAGTGGCGAGGGGGCGAAGACCCAGTACTTC

v_gene: TRBV15
len: 15
j_gene: TRBJ2-1
d_gene: -
CDR3aa: CATSRPSALNNEQFF
CDR3nt: TGTGCCACCAGCAGACCATCAGCGCTAAACAATGAGCAGTTCTTC

v_gene: TRBV1
len: 16
j_gene: TRBJ2-5
d_gene: -
CDR3aa: CTSSQRTSGHQETQYF
CDR3nt: TGCACCAGCAGCCAGAGGACTAGCGGCCACCAAGAGACCCAGTACTTC

v_gene: TRBV28
len: 14
j_gene: TRBJ1-5
d_gene: -
CDR3aa: CASSLVSQTQPQHF
CDR3nt: TGTGCCAGCAGTTTGGTGAGCCAAACTCAGCCCCAGCATTTT

v_gene: TRBV18
len: 16
j_gene: TRBJ1-3
d_gene: TRBD1
CDR3aa: CASSPRDRGAGNTIYF
CDR3nt: TGTGCCAGCTCACCACGGGACAGGGGAGCTGGAAACACCATATATTTT

v_gene: TRBV20-1
len: 13
j_gene: TRBJ2-5
d_gene: -
CDR3aa: CSASSQGLETQYF
CDR3nt: TGCAGTGCTAGTTCACAGGGACTAGAGACCCAGTACTTC

v_gene: TRBV6-2/TRBV6-3
len: 15
j_gene: TRBJ1-1
d_gene: TRBD1
CDR3aa: CASSYRTGLNTEAFF
CDR3nt: TGTGCCAGCAGTTACCGGACAGGCCTGAACACTGAAGCTTTCTTT

v_gene: TRBV11-3
len: 18
j_gene: TRBJ1-1
d_gene: TRBD1
CDR3aa: CASSLVGQGVELSTEAFF
CDR3nt: TGTGCCAGCAGCTTAGTAGGGCAGGGGGTAGAGTTGAGCACTGAAGCTTTCTTT

v_gene: TRBV19
len: 10
j_gene: TRBJ2-7
d_gene: -
CDR3aa: CASSGGEQYF
CDR3nt: TGTGCCAGTAGTGGGGGCGAGCAGTACTTC

v_gene: TRBV28
len: 16
j_gene: TRBJ2-1
d_gene: -
CDR3aa: CASSLTWGAYGNEQFF
CDR3nt: TGTGCCAGCAGTTTAACTTGGGGGGCGTACGGCAATGAGCAGTTCTTC

v_gene: TRBV15
len: 14
j_gene: TRBJ1-5
d_gene: -
CDR3aa: CATSIQSGNQPQHF
CDR3nt: TGTGCCACCAGCATCCAGTCAGGCAATCAGCCCCAGCATTTT

v_gene: TRBV5-1
len: 14
j_gene: TRBJ1-2
d_gene: -
CDR3aa: CASSLFVANYGYTF
CDR3nt: TGCGCCAGCAGCTTGTTTGTGGCTAACTATGGCTACACCTTC

v_gene: TRBV29-1
len: 12
j_gene: TRBJ2-1
d_gene: TRBD1
CDR3aa: CSAIGQGVEKFF
CDR3nt: TGCAGTGCCATAGGACAGGGGGTGGAAAAGTTCTTC